Described below is a single TCR beta chain sequence and its context. Antigen unknown. Of the isolated RNA, all was reverse transcribed, and so the sequenced material was expressed TCRB transcripts. It was found that naive, central memory and regulatory T cell samples averaged about 3.5 million reads. TCRdb's copy holds only in-frame clones and misses some; the assay was immunoSEQ multiplex PCR. The table has about 650,000 clones, around 12% seen once. The sample comes from a study of beta chain features in type 1 diabetes. Study at large: Examination spanned around 110 million sorted cells from all samples. Findings and limits, study-wide: Shorter TCRB CDR3s, moderately but significantly so, were found in Type 1 diabetes patients in all four CD4+ subsets.

Only one heparinised blood draw was taken per donor, and its volume averaged approximately 0.11 L. Sorting with CD45RO/CCR7/CD25/CD127/CD95/CD27 yielded naive, central memory, regulatory and stem-like memory CD4+ cells. The material sequenced was naive CD4+ T cells from blood. This clonotype was sampled from a man aged 25-45 years with type 1 diabetes.

The CDR3 DNA reads as TGTGCCAGTAGAGAGGACAGGCTTAACACTGAAGCTTTCTTT. Its protein product is CASREDRLNTEAFF. The chain uses TRBV19 and TRBJ1-1; TRBD1 matches 7 bases. The CDR3 totals 14 residues. Germline trimming cut 6 bases from V and 2 bases from J; bases unmatched to any gene: 6. Germline CDR1 is LNHDA and CDR2 is SQIVND (reference sequence).